This entry describes one T cell receptor (beta chain). Its antigen is unidentified. This entry belongs to a study of lymphopenia after photon versus proton radiotherapy. The study's findings and limits: Proton therapy kept repertoires fairly stable, unlike photons, which gained effector/memory cells. Post-nadir TCR diversity decline inversely tracked overall survival among those who died. After the lymphocyte nadir, photon-treated repertoires showed oligoclonal expansion, especially of CD8+ Temra cells.

Method: immunoSEQ multiplex PCR; TCRdb's copy keeps in-frame clones and lacks some. The repertoire holds 45,000 to 65,000 clones, around 83% seen once, with about 29% in the top ten. CDR3 length equals 15 residues. V lost 3 bases and J 9 bases, leaving 19 bases between the germline ends. The germline gives CDR1 SGHRS, CDR2 YFSETQ. The clonotype originates from a man aged 50-60 years with gastric cancer. The V call is TRBV5-1, the J call TRBJ2-1; either TRBD1 or TRBD2 may supply D (6 bases each). The sequencing used peripheral blood, collected from a patient treated with photon-based radiotherapy. The CDR3 DNA follows: TGCGCCAGCAGCTATCTCGTCCTCTCGGGGGCTGAGCAGTTCTTC. It specifies CASSYLVLSGAEQFF. Full variable domain (missing parts from reference TRBV5-1 and TRBJ2-1): KAGVTQTPRYLIKTRGQQVTLSCSPISGHRSVSWYQQTPGQGLQFLFEYFSETQRNKGNFPGRFSGRQFSNSRSEMNVSTLELGDSALYLCASSYLVLSGAEQFFGPGTRLTVL.